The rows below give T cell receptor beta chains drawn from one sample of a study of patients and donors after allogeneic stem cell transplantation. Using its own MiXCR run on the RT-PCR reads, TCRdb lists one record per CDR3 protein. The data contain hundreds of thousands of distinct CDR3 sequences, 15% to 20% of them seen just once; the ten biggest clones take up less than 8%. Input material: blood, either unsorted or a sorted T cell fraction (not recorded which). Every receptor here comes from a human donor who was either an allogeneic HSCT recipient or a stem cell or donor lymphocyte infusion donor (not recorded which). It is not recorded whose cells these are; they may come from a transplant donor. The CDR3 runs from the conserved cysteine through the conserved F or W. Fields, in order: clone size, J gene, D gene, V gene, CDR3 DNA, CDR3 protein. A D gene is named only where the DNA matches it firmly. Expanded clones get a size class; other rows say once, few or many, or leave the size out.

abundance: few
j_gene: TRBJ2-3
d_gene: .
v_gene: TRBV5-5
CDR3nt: TGTGCCAGCAGCTTTCGGGCCACAGATACGCAGTATTTT
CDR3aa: CASSFRATDTQYF

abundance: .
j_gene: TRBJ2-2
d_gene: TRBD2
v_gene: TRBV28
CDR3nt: TGTGCCAGCACCCTTGGGACTAGCGGGAGAAGGGAGCTGTTTTTT
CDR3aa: CASTLGTSGRRELFF

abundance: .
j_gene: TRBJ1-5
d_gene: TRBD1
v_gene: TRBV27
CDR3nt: TGTGCCAGCAGTAAACAGACAGGGGGATTTGGCAATCAGCCCCAGCATTTT
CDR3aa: CASSKQTGGFGNQPQHF

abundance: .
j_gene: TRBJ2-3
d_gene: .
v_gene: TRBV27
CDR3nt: TGTGCCAGCCGTTCCTATGGAGATACGCAGTATTTT
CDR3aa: CASRSYGDTQYF

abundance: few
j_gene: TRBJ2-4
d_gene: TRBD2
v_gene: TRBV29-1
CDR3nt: TGCAGCGTGAGAGCGGGAGGGGGGAACATTCAGTACTTC
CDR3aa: CSVRAGGGNIQYF

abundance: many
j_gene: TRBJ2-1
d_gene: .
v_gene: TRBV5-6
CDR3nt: TGTGCCAGCAGCTTGTTTACAGCCTACAATGAGCAGTTCTTC
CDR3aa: CASSLFTAYNEQFF

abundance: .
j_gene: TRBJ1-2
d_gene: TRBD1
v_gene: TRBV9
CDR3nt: TGTGCCAGCAGCGTAGGGGACAGGCGGGACTATGGCTACACCTTC
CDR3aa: CASSVGDRRDYGYTF

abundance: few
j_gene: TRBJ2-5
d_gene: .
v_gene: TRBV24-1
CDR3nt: TGTGCCACCAGTGATTTGCAGGGCGTGATGGAGACCCAGTACTTC
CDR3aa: CATSDLQGVMETQYF

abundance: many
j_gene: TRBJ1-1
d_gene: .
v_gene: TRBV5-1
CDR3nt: TGCGCCAGCAGCTCCCTTACCGGGACTCAATCGAGGAGCACTGAAGCTTTCTTT
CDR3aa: CASSSLTGTQSRSTEAFF

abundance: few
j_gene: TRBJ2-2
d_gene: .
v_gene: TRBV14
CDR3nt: TGTGCCAGCAGCCAAGATCTAGGCAGGTCCACCGGGGAGCTGTTTTTT
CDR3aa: CASSQDLGRSTGELFF

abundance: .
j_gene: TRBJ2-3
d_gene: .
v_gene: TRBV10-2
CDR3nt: TGCGCCAGCAGTGATACTAGGCGGGTCGGTTCAGATACGCAGTATTTT
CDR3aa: CASSDTRRVGSDTQYF

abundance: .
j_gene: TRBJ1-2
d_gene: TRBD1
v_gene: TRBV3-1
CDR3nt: TGTGCCCCGCAGGATGCCGGGACAGGGATCTATGGCTACACCTTC
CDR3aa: CAPQDAGTGIYGYTF

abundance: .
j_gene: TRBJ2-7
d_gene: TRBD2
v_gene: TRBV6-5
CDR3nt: TGTGCCAGCAGTTACCAGCGGGATTCCTACGAGCAGTACTTC
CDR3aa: CASSYQRDSYEQYF

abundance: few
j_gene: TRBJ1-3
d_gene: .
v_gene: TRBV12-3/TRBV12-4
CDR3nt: TGTGCCAGCAGTTTACAGGGAGGTGGAAACACCATATATTTT
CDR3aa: CASSLQGGGNTIYF

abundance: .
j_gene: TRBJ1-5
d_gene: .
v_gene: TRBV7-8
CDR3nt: TGTGCCAGCAGCCATTTCGTTAGTATGCCCCAGCATTTT
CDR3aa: CASSHFVSMPQHF

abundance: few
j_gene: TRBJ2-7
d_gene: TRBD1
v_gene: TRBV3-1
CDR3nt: TGTGCCAGCAGCCATGGGGACAGGGGATCCTACGAGCAGTACTTC
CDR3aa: CASSHGDRGSYEQYF